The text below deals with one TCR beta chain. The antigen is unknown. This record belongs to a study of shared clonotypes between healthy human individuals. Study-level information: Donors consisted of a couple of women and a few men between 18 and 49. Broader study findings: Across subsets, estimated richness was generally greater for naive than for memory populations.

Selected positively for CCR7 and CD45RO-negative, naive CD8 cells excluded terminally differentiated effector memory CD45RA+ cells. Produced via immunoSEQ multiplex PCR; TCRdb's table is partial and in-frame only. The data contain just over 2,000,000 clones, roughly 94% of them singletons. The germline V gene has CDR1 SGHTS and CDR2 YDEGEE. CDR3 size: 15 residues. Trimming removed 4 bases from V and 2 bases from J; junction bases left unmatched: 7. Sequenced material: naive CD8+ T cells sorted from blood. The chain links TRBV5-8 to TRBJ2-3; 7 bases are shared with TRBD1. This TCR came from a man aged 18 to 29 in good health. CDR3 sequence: CASSTTGTDTDTQYF. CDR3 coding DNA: TGTGCCAGCAGCACGACCGGGACAGACACAGATACGCAGTATTTT.